Given below is one T cell receptor beta chain in context. Its antigen is unknown. The PCR was carried out with 60 Vbeta primers and 13 Jbeta primers. The protocol was immunoSEQ multiplex PCR, while the TCRdb copy is restricted to in-frame clones and leaves out a portion. The sample data list fewer than 85,000 clones. The data belong to a study of cytomegalovirus exposure and HLA in healthy donors. Overall study results and limits: Segments of the TCR beta V type were, in most cases, productive about 87% or about 30% of the time in an earlier analysis. There were some public TCRs occurring in many donors, but most TCR sequences were rare.

V lost 2 bases and J lost 8; bases outside the gene matches: 12. The CDR3 is made up of 17 amino acids. Per germline, CDR1 ENHRY and CDR2 SYGVKD. The source of this sequence is a woman between 40 and 55 years old in good health and CMV-seropositive. The chain employs TRBV10-3 and TRBJ2-3, with 11 nucleotides matching TRBD2. Sequencing input: PBMCs. The CDR3 loop reads CAISEELAGGVSVTQYF. The CDR3 DNA reads as TGTGCCATCAGTGAGGAGTTAGCGGGGGGGGTGTCCGTTACGCAGTATTTT.